Given below is one T cell receptor (beta chain) in context. The antigen this receptor binds is unknown. The record has no base qualities; no much larger clone is one base away. The treatment or condition tag for this specimen amounts to: over 15 received Ad26.COV2.S at low or high dose, single or two shots; 5 received placebo; per-sample allocation not given. Repertoires of vaccine and placebo recipients were sequenced from samples taken on day 63 after the first injection. Cohort 1b enrolled 25 to 30 adults aged 18-55 years at a single site in Boston, USA, between 29 July and 7 August 2020. Ad26.COV2.S was a replication-incompetent adenovirus type 26 vector that expressed a prefusion-stabilized SARS-CoV-2 spike protein derived from the original Wuhan strain. The immunoSEQ Assay was the method used to sequence TCRbeta CDR3 regions. After extraction, genomic DNA underwent amplification by bias-controlled multiplex PCR, followed by high-throughput sequencing. From the authors' description of their analysis: To quantify the absolute abundance of every unique TCRbeta CDR3 region, sequences were collapsed and filtered. T cell fraction was estimated by normalizing TCRbeta template counts to usable DNA, which was measured by amplifying reference genes present in all nucleated cells. Repertoire TCRs were annotated as SARS-CoV-2-specific by exact matching of V gene, CDR3 amino acid sequence and J gene to a known reactive TCR set. The reference SARS-CoV-2 TCR set was derived from MIRA and filtered for enrichment in COVID-19-positive ImmuneCODE repertoires, a step that removed public or cross-reactive TCRs. Using the MIRA antigens, annotated TCRs were further analysed by specific ORF or by position within an ORF. Depth was the summed frequency of annotated unique rearrangements, while breadth was defined as annotated unique rearrangements over total unique productive rearrangements. Group comparisons of TCR breadth used two-sided Wilcoxon rank-sum tests. Entries here come from immuneACCESS through TCRdb and include only in-frame sequences with V and J called. Some clones fail to appear in such tables; in the studies checked, an unresolved V gene covers under half of the shortfall, and the cause of the remainder is unknown. V and J calls and clone size are those listed in that table; D and trimming were worked out from the DNA. This sample lists about 400,000 clones; about 88% were detected once. The ten largest clones add up to around 3.4% of the sample.

The data were taken from a study of Ad26.COV2.S vaccination and SARS-CoV-2 variants (dated by TCRdb to the early 2020s). General notes on the study: Donors in the vaccine arm were drawn from COV1001, a multicentre, randomized, double-blind, placebo-controlled phase I-IIa trial testing Ad26.COV2.S in healthy adults. Ad26.COV2.S was administered intramuscularly at a dose of 5x10^10 or 1x10^11 viral particles, either as one shot or as two shots given 56 days apart. The specificity and breadth of SARS-CoV-2-reactive T cell receptors after Ad26.COV2.S vaccination were assessed by TCRbeta repertoire sequencing. The TCR-sequenced set comprised around 30 samples: approximately 20 Ad26.COV2.S vaccine recipients, 5 placebo recipients and 8 SARS-CoV-2 convalescent individuals. Trial participants were randomized into five groups of five: low-dose or high-dose Ad26.COV2.S given once or twice, or placebo on both occasions. Investigators remained blinded to trial group allocation during experiments and outcome assessment. Overall results and qualifications from the work: Vaccine and placebo recipients had similar non-spike TCR breadth, a finding consistent with the vaccine containing only spike. After vaccination, spike-specific CD8+ and CD4+ T cell responses were reported to show substantial breadth. The authors noted that total T cell responses may have been underestimated by the TCR breadth and depth analyses. Spike-specific TCR breadth was higher in Ad26.COV2.S recipients than in placebo recipients (P = 0.0014). Comparing responses between vaccine doses or regimens was not something the study was powered to do.

For CDR1 and CDR2, the germline V gene lists KGHSH and LQKENI. The CDR3, from cysteine to phenylalanine, totals 15 residues. CDR3 DNA is the only sequence kept; it has 45 bases, read in frame from the first base. V loses 3 bases, J loses 2 bases, and the germline ends lie 10 bases apart. The sequence was collected from a person aged 18-65 years who received the Ad26.COV2.S COVID-19 vaccine or a placebo. Recombination joined TRBV18 with TRBJ2-2; a tentative D call is TRBD1 (6 bases match). The specimen was peripheral blood, collected in a trial of Ad26.COV2.S vaccine versus placebo. In nucleotide form, the sequence is TGTGCCAGCTCACCCACGACAGGCAACACCGGGGAGCTGTTTTTT. Translation gives CASSPTTGNTGELFF.